This T cell receptor (beta chain) came from a study of vaccination and CD4 T cells after COVID-19. This sample's treatment: roughly 10-day PBMC culture with coronavirus spike peptide pools or control peptides (ViraFEST assay). For ViraFEST, peptide pools expanded antigen-specific T cells, after which the TCRs were sequenced. This CDR3 comprises 15 residues. Germline CDR1 SGHAT, CDR2 FQNNGV. CD4+ T cells that had been cultured provided DNA sequenced with the Oncomine TCR Beta short-read assay. TCRdb re-analysed the PCR reads in MiXCR, keeping a single row per CDR3 protein. The repertoire has 15,000 or so distinct CDR3 sequences, around 53% of them found once; the top ten carry about 11%. As concerns this clonotype: Its antigen is undetermined.

The receptor's source is a human donor who had recovered from COVID-19. What was sequenced was CD4+ T cells from blood, cultured in vitro. The rearrangement links TRBV11-2 to TRBJ2-7; TRBD1 aligns across 9 bases. The tail of the sequence fits TRBJ2-5 better, so the J call may be wrong. The CDR3 here is CASNLRTGDRETQYF. DNA for the CDR3: TGTGCCAGCAACCTACGGACAGGGGATAGGGAGACCCAGTACTTC.